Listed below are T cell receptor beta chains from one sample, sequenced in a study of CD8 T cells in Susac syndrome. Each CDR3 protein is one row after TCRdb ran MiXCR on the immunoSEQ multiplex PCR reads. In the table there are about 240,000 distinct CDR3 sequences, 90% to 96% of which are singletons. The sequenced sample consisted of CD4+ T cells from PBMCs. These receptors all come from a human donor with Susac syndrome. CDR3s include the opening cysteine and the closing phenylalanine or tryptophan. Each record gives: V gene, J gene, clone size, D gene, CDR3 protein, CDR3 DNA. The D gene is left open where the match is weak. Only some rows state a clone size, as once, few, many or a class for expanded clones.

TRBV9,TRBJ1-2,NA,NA,CASGVGGGAGYGYTF,TGTGCCAGCGGGGTGGGAGGTGGGGCTGGCTATGGCTACACCTTC
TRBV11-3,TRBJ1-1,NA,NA,CASSFGSRLEVNTEAFF,TGTGCCAGCAGCTTTGGGTCGCGGTTGGAGGTGAACACTGAAGCTTTCTTT
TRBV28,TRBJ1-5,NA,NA,CASSSGWNQPQHF,TGTGCCAGCAGTTCAGGCTGGAATCAGCCCCAGCATTTT
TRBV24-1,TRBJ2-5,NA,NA,CATSGAETQYF,TGTGCCACCAGTGGGGCGGAGACCCAGTACTTC
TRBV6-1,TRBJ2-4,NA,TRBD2,CASSPTSLAEPKNIQYF,TGTGCCAGCAGTCCCACCTCCCTAGCGGAGCCCAAAAACATTCAGTACTTC
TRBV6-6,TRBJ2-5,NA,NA,CASSLPGETQYF,TGTGCCAGCAGCCTACCTGGGGAGACCCAGTACTTC
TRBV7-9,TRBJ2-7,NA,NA,CASSTWTDEQYF,TGTGCCAGCAGCACCTGGACAGACGAGCAGTACTTC
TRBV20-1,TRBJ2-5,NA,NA,CSARLPGIEETQYF,TGCAGTGCTAGACTCCCCGGGATCGAAGAGACCCAGTACTTC
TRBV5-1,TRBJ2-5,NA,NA,CASSGSRGGTGETQYF,TGCGCCAGCAGCGGCTCGAGGGGAGGAACGGGTGAGACCCAGTACTTC
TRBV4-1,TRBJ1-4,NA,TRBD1,CASSQVLRDRDEKLFF,TGCGCCAGCAGCCAAGTTCTTCGGGACAGGGATGAAAAACTGTTTTTT
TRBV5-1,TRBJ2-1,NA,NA,CASSLASRGYNEQFF,TGCGCCAGCAGCTTGGCCAGCCGTGGCTACAATGAGCAGTTCTTC
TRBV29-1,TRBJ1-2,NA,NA,CSVDTGGGGYTF,TGCAGCGTTGATACTGGGGGAGGTGGCTACACCTTC
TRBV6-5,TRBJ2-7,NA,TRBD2,CASGRGDSHEQYF,TGTGCCAGCGGGCGGGGGGATTCCCACGAGCAGTACTTC
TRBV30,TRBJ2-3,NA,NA,CAWSAQLKGRADTQYF,TGTGCCTGGAGTGCCCAATTAAAGGGTAGGGCAGATACGCAGTATTTT
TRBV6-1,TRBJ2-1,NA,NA,CASREGHGSSYNEQFF,TGTGCCAGCAGGGAAGGGCACGGAAGCTCCTACAATGAGCAGTTCTTC
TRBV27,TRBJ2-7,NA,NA,CASIPLGTGLRDEQYF,TGTGCCAGCATCCCTCTGGGCACAGGCCTCCGGGACGAGCAGTACTTC
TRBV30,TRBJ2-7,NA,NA,CAWSPNLARGSYEQYF,TGTGCCTGGAGTCCCAATCTAGCGAGGGGCTCCTACGAGCAGTACTTC
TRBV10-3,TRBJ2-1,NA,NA,CAIGRGQRMSNEQFF,TGTGCCATCGGGCGGGGACAGCGGATGTCCAATGAGCAGTTCTTC
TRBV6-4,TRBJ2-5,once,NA,CASSRNVEETQYF,TGTGCCAGCAGCCGAAATGTGGAAGAGACCCAGTACTTC
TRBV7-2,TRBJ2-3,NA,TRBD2,CASSTSSGRAKDTQYF,TGTGCCAGCAGCACCTCTAGCGGGAGGGCCAAAGATACGCAGTATTTT
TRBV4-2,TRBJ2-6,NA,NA,CASSTLGSYANVLTF,TGTGCCAGCAGCACCTTGGGCTCTTATGCCAACGTCCTGACTTTC
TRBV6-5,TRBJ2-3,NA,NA,CASTDYSTDTQYF,TGTGCCAGCACCGATTATAGCACAGATACGCAGTATTTT
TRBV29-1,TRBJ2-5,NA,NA,CSVNPTSSGRETQYF,TGCAGCGTCAACCCAACTAGCTCGGGCCGGGAGACCCAGTACTTC
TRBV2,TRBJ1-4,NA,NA,CASRASDEKLFF,TGTGCCAGCAGAGCCTCCGATGAAAAACTGTTTTTT
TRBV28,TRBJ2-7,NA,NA,CASRDSVRYEQYF,TGTGCCAGCCGGGACTCGGTCCGGTACGAGCAGTACTTC
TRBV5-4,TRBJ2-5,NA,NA,CASSLVGGRAETQYF,TGTGCCAGCAGCTTGGTTGGAGGTAGGGCGGAGACCCAGTACTTC
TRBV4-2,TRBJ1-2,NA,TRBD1,CASSLSGQGADGYTF,TGTGCCAGCAGCTTATCGGGACAGGGGGCTGATGGCTACACCTTC
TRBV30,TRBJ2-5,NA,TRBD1,CAWSLDRGRRETQYF,TGTGCCTGGAGCCTGGACAGGGGGCGACGAGAGACCCAGTACTTC
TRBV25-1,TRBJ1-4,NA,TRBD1,CASSEYGGTGNEKLFF,TGTGCCAGCAGTGAATATGGAGGGACAGGCAACGAAAAACTGTTTTTT
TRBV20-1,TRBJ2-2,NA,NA,CSAERWGDTGELFF,TGCAGTGCTGAGAGGTGGGGGGATACCGGGGAGCTGTTTTTT
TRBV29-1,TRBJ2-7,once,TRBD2,CSVERRERWNEQYF,TGCAGCGTTGAAAGGCGGGAGCGATGGAACGAGCAGTACTTC
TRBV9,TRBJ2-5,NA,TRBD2,CASSVATSGDLQETQYF,TGTGCCAGCAGCGTAGCGACTAGCGGGGACTTACAAGAGACCCAGTACTTC
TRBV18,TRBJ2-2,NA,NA,CATTRGTASGELFF,TGTGCCACCACACGGGGGACGGCAAGCGGGGAGCTGTTTTTT
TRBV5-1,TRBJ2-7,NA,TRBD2,CASSLSLAEIYEQYF,TGCGCCAGCAGCTTATCGCTAGCGGAGATCTACGAGCAGTACTTC
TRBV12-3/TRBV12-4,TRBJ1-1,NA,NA,CASTLQDTNTEAFF,TGTGCCAGCACTCTACAGGACACGAACACTGAAGCTTTCTTT
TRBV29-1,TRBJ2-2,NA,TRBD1,CSGGQGGGGELFF,TGCAGCGGGGGACAGGGTGGTGGCGGGGAGCTGTTTTTT
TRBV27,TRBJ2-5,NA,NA,CASRKVRAAQETQYF,TGTGCCAGCAGAAAGGTTCGGGCAGCACAAGAGACCCAGTACTTC
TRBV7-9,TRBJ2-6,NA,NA,CASSSGGGANVLTF,TGTGCCAGCAGCTCTGGGGGTGGGGCCAACGTCCTGACTTTC
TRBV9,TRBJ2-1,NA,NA,CASSPHEGQQFF,TGTGCCAGCAGCCCACATGAGGGACAGCAGTTCTTC
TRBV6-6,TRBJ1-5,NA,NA,CASSSLTGSNQPQHF,TGTGCCAGCAGTTCCCTTACAGGGAGCAATCAGCCCCAGCATTTT
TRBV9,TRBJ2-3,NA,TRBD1,CASQQGGYTDTQYF,TGTGCCAGCCAACAGGGGGGATACACAGATACGCAGTATTTT
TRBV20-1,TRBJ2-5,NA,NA,CSALGRDGVWETQYF,TGCAGTGCCCTCGGGAGAGACGGAGTTTGGGAGACCCAGTACTTC
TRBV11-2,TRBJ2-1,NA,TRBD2,CASSLGGLAGVSGQFF,TGTGCCAGCAGCTTAGGCGGGCTAGCGGGAGTGTCTGGGCAGTTCTTC
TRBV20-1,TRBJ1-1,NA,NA,CSASGAGRENTEAFF,TGCAGTGCTAGTGGCGCAGGGAGGGAGAACACTGAAGCTTTCTTT
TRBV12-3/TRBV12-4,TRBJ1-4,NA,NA,CASSRTEDEKLFF,TGTGCCAGCAGTCGGACAGAAGATGAAAAACTGTTTTTT
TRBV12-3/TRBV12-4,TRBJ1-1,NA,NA,CASSFGGEDTEAFF,TGTGCCAGCAGTTTTGGGGGTGAGGACACTGAAGCTTTCTTT
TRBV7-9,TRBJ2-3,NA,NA,CASPLETFDTQYF,TGTGCCAGCCCCCTGGAAACCTTCGATACGCAGTATTTT
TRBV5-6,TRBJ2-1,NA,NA,CASSWGPYNEQFF,TGTGCCAGCAGCTGGGGGCCCTACAATGAGCAGTTCTTC
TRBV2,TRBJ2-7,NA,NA,CASSEQGSWSEQYF,TGTGCCAGCAGTGAACAGGGAAGCTGGAGCGAGCAGTACTTC
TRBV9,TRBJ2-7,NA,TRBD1,CASSATTGGDEQYF,TGTGCCAGCAGCGCTACGACAGGGGGCGACGAGCAGTACTTC
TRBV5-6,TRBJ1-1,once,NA,CATGRANTEAFF,TGTGCCACTGGCAGGGCGAACACTGAAGCTTTCTTT
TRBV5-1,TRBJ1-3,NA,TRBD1,CASSLGQGFGNTIYF,TGCGCCAGCAGCTTGGGACAGGGGTTTGGAAACACCATATATTTT
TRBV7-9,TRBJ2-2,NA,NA,CASSRGHSNTGELFF,TGTGCCAGCAGCCGTGGACATTCGAACACCGGGGAGCTGTTTTTT
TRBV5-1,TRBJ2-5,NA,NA,CASSLEDVGRTTQYF,TGCGCCAGCAGCTTGGAGGACGTGGGGAGGACGACCCAGTACTTC